These 11 T cell receptor beta chains share one sample of origin, sequenced in a study of metastatic and nonmetastatic thyroid tumors. TCRdb re-called clones from the PCR reads using MiXCR. The table records about 13,000 clones, roughly a third of them present only once. Thyroid surgery was preceded by no treatment in any patient. The sample comprised tumor tissue. The source of these receptors is a male donor with papillary thyroid cancer or a benign thyroid nodule (not recorded which). Some clones in this sample may be carry-over from other donors' samples.

This clone occurred many times. V is TRBV30 and J is TRBJ1-5; perhaps TRBD1 as D (5 bases). This CDR3 comprises 15 residues. Germline V lookup: CDR1 GTSNPN, CDR2 SVGIG (reference sequence). Trimming cost V 3 bases and J 1 base, with 13 bases left between them. The CDR3 here is CAWRFGRESNQPQHF. In DNA, the CDR3 is TGTGCCTGGAGATTCGGCAGGGAAAGCAATCAGCCCCAGCATTTT.

The genes are TRBV20-1 and TRBJ2-7, with a possible D match to TRBD2 (6 bases). The CDR3 spans 13 residues. V lost 0 bases, J lost 8 bases, and 14 bases lay in between. Germline assignment: CDR1 DFQATT and CDR2 SNEGSKA (reference sequence). The CDR3 DNA sequence: TGCAGTGCTAGAGATCCAACTCGGGGGAAGCAGTACTTC. This translates into CSARDPTRGKQYF.

This clone has just one count. The chain recombines TRBV20-1 with TRBJ2-3; TRBD2 matches at 10 bases. The trim removed 3 bases at V and 2 bases at J, leaving 8 bases unmatched. There are 16 residues in the CDR3. The germline V gene has CDR1 DFQATT and CDR2 SNEGSKA (reference sequence). Written as DNA, the CDR3 is TGCAGTGCTAGCTCTCGACTAGCGGGTTACACAGATACGCAGTATTTT. It translates to CSASSRLAGYTDTQYF.

The chain has TRBV5-4 and TRBJ1-2; unclear D gene. CDR3 length equals 14 residues. Germline V gives CDR1 SGHNT, CDR2 YYREEE (reference sequence). Trimming shortened V by 3 bases and J by 4 bases, and 13 bases separated the two germline ends. CDR3 nucleotides: TGTGCCAGCAGCTGGGCCGGTTCCCGCTATGGCTACACCTTC. It encodes CASSWAGSRYGYTF.

The V and J genes are TRBV2 and TRBJ1-5; D might be TRBD1 (6 bases). The CDR3 loop spans 17 amino acids. The V gene lost 0 bases and the J gene lost 6 bases, with 18 bases spanning the gap. Germline V CDR1 and CDR2: SNHLY, FYNNEI. The chain's CDR3 is CASSEALRGGLGQPQHF. The CDR3 region has the DNA TGTGCCAGCAGTGAAGCGCTTCGAGGGGGTCTAGGTCAGCCCCAGCATTTT.

In this sample, this clone is medium-sized. V is TRBV28 and J is TRBJ1-5; D is uncertain. Germline V CDR1 and CDR2: MDHEN, SYDVKM. CDR3 length: 13 residues. V lost 7 bases to trimming and J lost 7 bases, with 14 bases between them. The CDR3 is CASTFRGGQPQHF. CDR3 sequence (DNA): TGTGCCAGCACTTTCCGTGGAGGCCAGCCCCAGCATTTT.

The chain is built from TRBV6-5 and TRBJ1-4; D gene unclear. CDR1 and CDR2 from the germline V gene are MNHEY and SVGAGI. There are 17 residues in the CDR3. The V end lost 2 bases, the J end lost 7 bases, and 20 bases lay between the germline ends. In nucleotides, the CDR3 is TGTGCCAGCAGTTACGATGGTGGAGCGAGTTTCCGTGAAAAACTGTTTTTT. Its protein is CASSYDGGASFREKLFF.

The chain carries TRBV19 and TRBJ1-1; D gene ambiguous. Germline assignment: CDR1 LNHDA and CDR2 SQIVND (reference sequence). The CDR3 runs 9 residues. V was shortened by 11 bases and J by 4 bases, with 5 bases between the two germline ends. The CDR3 DNA reads as TGTGCCCCGGGCACTGAAGCTTTCTTT. Encoded protein: CAPGTEAFF.

The table lists this clone with many counts. The CDR3: CASSKWVQGPSPTSGNHEQFF. In DNA form, the CDR3 reads TGCGCCAGCAGCAAATGGGTACAGGGGCCGTCTCCTACTAGCGGTAACCATGAGCAGTTCTTC. The chain carries TRBV5-1 and TRBJ2-1; D is perhaps TRBD2 (8 bases). Per the germline V gene, CDR1 is SGHRS and CDR2 is YFSETQ. Trimming shortened V by 4 bases and J by 8 bases, and 37 bases separated the two germline ends. This CDR3 has 21 residues.

In this sample, this clone is medium-sized. CDR3 loop: CASKLAGEAGELFF. For the CDR3, the DNA is TGTGCCAGTAAGCTAGCGGGAGAGGCCGGGGAGCTGTTTTTT. V is TRBV19 and J is TRBJ2-2, with 10 positions matching TRBD2. V gave up 7 bases and J gave up 6 bases; unmatched junction bases: 5. This CDR3 is built from 14 residues. Germline-derived CDR1 and CDR2 are LNHDA and SQIVND (reference sequence).

Judged by abundance, this clone is medium-sized. The rearrangement joins TRBV5-1 to TRBJ2-3; 9 bases match TRBD1. Germline values: CDR1 SGHRS, CDR2 YFSETQ. With V trimmed by 4 bases and J by 0 bases, 0 bases remained unmatched. The CDR3 is made up of 14 amino acids. This chain's CDR3 is CASSGTGSTDTQYF. The CDR3 DNA reads TGCGCCAGCAGCGGGACAGGGAGCACAGATACGCAGTATTTT.